This T cell receptor beta chain was found in a study of blood T cell repertoires in COVID-19. TCRdb keeps only in-frame clones here, not all; method: immunoSEQ multiplex PCR. Among about 300,000 clones listed, more than 75% were seen once. This clone was seen a few times. In the same sample, other DNA sequences code for this CDR3. CDR1 is MNHEY and CDR2 is SVGAGI in the germline V gene. The CDR3 runs to 13 residues. V lost 7 bases, J lost 0 bases, and 10 bases lay in between. The genes are TRBV6-5 and TRBJ2-7; possible D gene TRBD2, 5 bases. The sequencing sample was made of peripheral blood. The clonotype originates from a man in his 70s with acute or convalescent COVID-19. CDR3 bases: TGTGCCAGCACGACGGGGAGCTCCTACGAGCAGTACTTC. Translating it yields CASTTGSSYEQYF.